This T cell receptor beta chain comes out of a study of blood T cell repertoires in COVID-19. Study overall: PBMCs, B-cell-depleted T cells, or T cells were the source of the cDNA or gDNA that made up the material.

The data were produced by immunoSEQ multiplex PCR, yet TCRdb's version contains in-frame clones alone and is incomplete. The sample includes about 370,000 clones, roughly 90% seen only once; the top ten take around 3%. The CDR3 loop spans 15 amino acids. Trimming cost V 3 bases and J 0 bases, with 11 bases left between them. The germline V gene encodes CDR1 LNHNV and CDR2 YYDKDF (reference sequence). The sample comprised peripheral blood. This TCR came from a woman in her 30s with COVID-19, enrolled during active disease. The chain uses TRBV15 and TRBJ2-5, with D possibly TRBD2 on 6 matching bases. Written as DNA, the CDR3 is TGTGCCACCAGCAGCCCCGGGACTTACCAAGAGACCCAGTACTTC. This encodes CATSSPGTYQETQYF.